One sample yielded the 30 T cell receptor beta chains listed below, sequenced in a study of blood T cell repertoires in COVID-19. Clones were read by immunoSEQ multiplex PCR, and TCRdb kept only the in-frame ones, dropping some. Of approximately 230,000 clones listed, approximately 91% are singletons. What was sequenced was peripheral blood. The receptors were gathered from a woman aged 40 to 50 who had recovered from COVID-19.

The chain joins TRBV7-2 to TRBJ2-3, with 7 bases fitting TRBD2. Germline V gene lookup returns CDR1 SGHTA and CDR2 FQGNSA. The CDR3 sequence is 17 residues long. V gave up 0 bases and J gave up 4 bases; unmatched junction bases: 10. The CDR3 loop is CASSLAGAGSEADTQYF. In DNA form, the CDR3 reads TGTGCCAGCAGCTTAGCGGGAGCGGGGAGCGAGGCAGATACGCAGTATTTT.

This clone was seen a single time. This chain connects TRBV4-3 to TRBJ2-6; the match to TRBD1 covers 9 bases. Germline loops: CDR1 LGHNA, CDR2 YSLEER. CDR3 size: 17 residues. V shed 4 bases and J 1 base; nucleotides not matched to a gene: 5. CDR3 protein: CASSRGTGSSGANVLTF. The CDR3, as DNA: TGCGCCAGCAGCCGTGGGACAGGGTCTTCTGGGGCCAACGTCCTGACTTTC.

This rearrangement joins TRBV7-2 to TRBJ1-1; 8 bases are a match to TRBD1. The junction had 6 bases not matched to a gene; V was cut back by 5 bases and J by 10 bases. Germline CDR1 is SGHTA and CDR2 is FQGNSA. CDR3 length: 12 amino acids. In DNA, the CDR3 is TGTGCCAGCAGCGCCGACAGGGGTCGAGCTTTCTTT. Translation gives CASSADRGRAFF.

V usage is TRBV6-2 or TRBV6-3 and J usage is TRBJ1-2; 12 bases agree with TRBD1. This CDR3 comprises 18 residues. Trimming removed 5 bases from V and 4 bases from J; junction bases left unmatched: 14. Looked up from germline, CDR1 is MNHEY and CDR2 is SVGEGT. CDR3: CASSPIPGTGGRFYGYTF. CDR3 sequence (DNA): TGTGCCAGCAGTCCGATCCCCGGGACAGGGGGCCGATTCTATGGCTACACCTTC.

The V and J genes are TRBV5-1 and TRBJ2-3; D is possibly TRBD2 (5 bases). Germline CDR1 SGHRS, CDR2 YFSETQ. The CDR3 is 18 amino acids. The V end was cut by 0 bases, the J end by 4 bases, with 21 bases between. The CDR3 loop is CASSLGLPSLRVADTQYF. Here the CDR3 DNA reads TGCGCCAGCAGCTTGGGACTGCCTAGCCTACGGGTTGCAGATACGCAGTATTTT. The full variable domain, its missing parts supplied by reference TRBV5-1 and TRBJ2-3, is KAGVTQTPRYLIKTRGQQVTLSCSPISGHRSVSWYQQTPGQGLQFLFEYFSETQRNKGNFPGRFSGRQFSNSRSEMNVSTLELGDSALYLCASSLGLPSLRVADTQYFGPGTRLTVL.

This clone has just one count. V gene TRBV5-4 combines with J gene TRBJ2-5, with 9 bases lining up with TRBD1. Losses at the gene ends were 4 bases for V and 4 bases for J; bases not matched to a gene: 5. This CDR3 contains 14 residues. Germline V gives CDR1 SGHNT, CDR2 YYREEE (reference sequence). CDR3 residues: CASSPDRGTETQYF. As DNA, the CDR3 is TGTGCCAGCAGCCCGGACAGGGGAACAGAGACCCAGTACTTC.

This clone has just one count. The CDR3 is CASSRDRGGTEAFF. The CDR3 nucleotides are TGTGCCAGCTCACGGGACAGGGGCGGAACTGAAGCTTTCTTT. V gene TRBV18 combines with J gene TRBJ1-1, with 10 bases identical to TRBD1. This CDR3 is built from 14 residues. Germline V gene data show CDR1 as KGHSH and CDR2 as LQKENI. Losses at the gene ends were 4 bases for V and 5 bases for J; bases not matched to a gene: 4. Variable domain in full (rest from reference TRBV18 and TRBJ1-1): NAGVMQNPRHLVRRRGQEARLRCSPMKGHSHVYWYRQLPEEGLKFMVYLQKENIIDESGMPKERFSAEFPKEGPSILRIQQVVRGDSAAYFCASSRDRGGTEAFFGQGTRLTVV.

The V gene is TRBV19, the J gene TRBJ2-7; 10 bases map to TRBD1. The CDR3 spans 15 residues. Germline CDR1 is LNHDA and CDR2 is SQIVND (reference sequence). With 5 bases clipped from V and 2 bases from J, the junction kept 6 bases outside the gene matches. This chain's CDR3 is CASSPGTGDPYEQYF. The DNA of the CDR3 is TGTGCCAGTAGTCCCGGGACAGGGGATCCCTACGAGCAGTACTTC.

This clone was recorded only once. The V gene is TRBV19, the J gene TRBJ2-2; the match to TRBD2 covers 11 bases. CDR1 and CDR2 (germline): LNHDA, SQIVND (reference sequence). The ends lost 5 bases at V and 5 bases at J; junction bases unmatched: 13. This CDR3 comprises 18 residues. CDR3 region: CASSSPGLAARGTGELFF. The CDR3 nucleotides read TGTGCCAGTAGTTCCCCGGGACTAGCGGCCCGAGGGACCGGGGAGCTGTTTTTT. The full variable domain, completed using reference TRBV19 and TRBJ2-2, is DGGITQSPKYLFRKEGQNVTLSCEQNLNHDAMYWYRQDPGQGLRLIYYSQIVNDFQKGDIAEGYSVSREKKESFPLTVTSAQKNPTAFYLCASSSPGLAARGTGELFFGEGSRLTVL.

The chain links TRBV4-3 to TRBJ1-2; 9 positions match TRBD1. The length of the CDR3 is 15 residues. The V gene's germline CDR1 is LGHNA and CDR2 YSLEER. V lost 0 bases, J lost 12 bases, and 11 bases stayed unmatched. For the CDR3, the DNA is TGCGCCAGCAGCCAAGATACCGGAGGGACAGGGAAACACACCTTC. It specifies CASSQDTGGTGKHTF.

This chain joins TRBV19 and TRBJ2-1, with TRBD1 as a possible D gene (6 bases). CDR3 size: 16 residues. Per the germline V gene, CDR1 is LNHDA and CDR2 is SQIVND (reference sequence). V lost 3 bases to trimming and J lost 10 bases, with 22 bases between them. DNA of the CDR3: TGTGCCAGTAGTATTTCCGGCAGGGGTCCAGGCCGGGAGCAGTTCTTC. Translation gives CASSISGRGPGREQFF.

The chain joins TRBV5-6 to TRBJ1-2; 9 bases map to TRBD1. The V gene's germline CDR1 is SGHDT and CDR2 YYEEEE. Trimming removed 3 bases from V and 6 bases from J; junction bases left unmatched: 3. This CDR3 has 13 amino acids. The CDR3 nucleotides are TGTGCCAGCAGCTGGGGGACAGGGAATGGCTACACCTTC. Translating gives CASSWGTGNGYTF.

This rearrangement joins TRBV5-1 to TRBJ2-3; 8 bases map to TRBD2. There are 14 residues in the CDR3. Trimming cost V 4 bases and J 4 bases; bases outside gene matches: 5. The germline V gene encodes CDR1 SGHRS and CDR2 YFSETQ. The CDR3 region has the DNA TGCGCCAGCAGCCCAGCGGGAGTATCAGATACGCAGTATTTT. The encoded protein is CASSPAGVSDTQYF.

This chain joins TRBV6-6 and TRBJ2-3; 9 bases are a match to TRBD2. CDR1 MNHNY and CDR2 SVGAGI come from the germline V gene (reference sequence). The CDR3 contains 16 residues. V dropped 6 bases and J dropped 2; count of bases not matched to a gene: 9. The chain's CDR3 is CASSQKRGADTDTQYF. In nucleotides, the CDR3 is TGTGCCAGCAGCCAGAAGCGGGGGGCGGACACAGATACGCAGTATTTT.

The chain employs TRBV7-2 and TRBJ2-3, with 7 positions matching TRBD2. The CDR3 is made up of 16 amino acids. Trimming removed 2 bases from V and 1 base from J; junction bases left unmatched: 6. The germline V gene has CDR1 SGHTA and CDR2 FQGNSA. CDR3 DNA sequence: TGTGCCAGCAGCTTACCCCTGGCGGGGGGCACAGATACGCAGTATTTT. It is translated as CASSLPLAGGTDTQYF.

This rearrangement joins TRBV28 to TRBJ2-7; tentatively, D is TRBD2 (5 bases). V gave up 3 bases and J gave up 2 bases, with 11 bases separating them. The CDR3 length is 14 residues. Germline assignment: CDR1 MDHEN and CDR2 SYDVKM. The CDR3 spells CASSFGESPYEQYF. The CDR3 nucleotides are TGTGCCAGCAGTTTCGGGGAATCCCCCTACGAGCAGTACTTC.

The genes are TRBV7-2 and TRBJ2-1, with D tentatively TRBD1 (5 bases). Germline V CDR1 and CDR2: SGHTA, FQGNSA. The CDR3 is 12 residues long. Trimming removed 2 bases at V and 13 bases at J, with 12 bases between. The CDR3 is CASSLSQGLQFF. CDR3 sequence (DNA): TGTGCCAGCAGCTTATCGCAGGGCCTTCAGTTCTTC.

The chain has TRBV27 and TRBJ2-1, with TRBD2 matching 8 bases. V shed 2 bases and J 3 bases; nucleotides not matched to a gene: 12. CDR1 and CDR2 from the germline V gene are MNHEY and SMNVEV (reference sequence). The CDR3 is made up of 18 amino acids. CDR3 residues: CASSLQPFNRGGYNEQFF. Here the CDR3 DNA reads TGTGCCAGCAGTTTACAACCATTTAATCGGGGGGGCTACAATGAGCAGTTCTTC.

This chain uses TRBV10-3 with TRBJ2-1; TRBD1 agrees at 10 bases. CDR1 is ENHRY, CDR2 SYGVKD, per germline. Trimming cost V 0 bases and J 12 bases; bases outside gene matches: 11. The CDR3 runs 16 residues. The CDR3 here is CAISESGTGEIPRQFF. The CDR3 nucleotides read TGTGCCATCAGTGAGTCGGGGACAGGGGAGATTCCAAGGCAGTTCTTC.

The gene calls are TRBV10-3 and TRBJ2-3, with 12 positions matching TRBD1. CDR1 ENHRY and CDR2 SYGVKD come from the germline V gene. The CDR3 consists of 16 residues. Losses at the gene ends were 5 bases for V and 0 bases for J; bases not matched to a gene: 3. The CDR3: CAISRGQGASTDTQYF. CDR3 coding DNA: TGTGCCATCAGTCGGGGACAGGGGGCAAGCACAGATACGCAGTATTTT.

This clone was counted at least ten times. Other DNA sequences in the sample encode the same CDR3. The chain recombines TRBV19 with TRBJ2-2; TRBD2 aligns across 12 bases. The V segment lost 4 bases and the J segment 4 bases; nucleotides outside the gene matches: 4. Germline CDR1 and CDR2: LNHDA and SQIVND (reference sequence). The CDR3 contains 16 residues. CDR3 amino acids: CASSTTSGRRTGELFF. CDR3 DNA: TGTGCCAGTAGTACGACTAGCGGGAGACGCACCGGGGAGCTGTTTTTT.

This rearrangement joins TRBV5-6 to TRBJ2-3; D unclear. CDR3 length: 14 amino acids. Germline V gives CDR1 SGHDT, CDR2 YYEEEE. Trimming removed 2 bases from V and 1 base from J, with 8 bases in between. CDR3 in amino acids: CASSFLLGTDTQYF. CDR3 DNA sequence: TGTGCCAGCAGCTTTTTACTGGGCACAGATACGCAGTATTTT.

This clone was detected only once. V is TRBV6-2 or TRBV6-3 and J is TRBJ2-7; TRBD2 might be the D (5 bases). Trimming stripped 6 bases from V and 3 bases from J, with 12 bases between. Germline V gene data show CDR1 as MNHEY and CDR2 as SVGEGT. The CDR3 contains 13 residues. CDR3 in DNA: TGTGCCAGCAGCCGCAACAGCGGCTACGAGCAGTACTTC. It yields the protein CASSRNSGYEQYF.

V usage is TRBV28 and J usage is TRBJ2-7, with 9 bases aligning to TRBD1. CDR1 is MDHEN and CDR2 is SYDVKM in the germline V gene. V lost 5 bases, J lost 1 base, and 6 bases stayed unmatched. CDR3 length: 15 amino acids. The CDR3 here is CASSHAGTGSYEQYF. The CDR3 DNA is TGTGCCAGCAGTCACGCCGGGACAGGGTCCTACGAGCAGTACTTC.

The gene calls are TRBV6-5 and TRBJ1-3, with 9 bases lining up with TRBD1. This CDR3 comprises 14 residues. Germline assignment: CDR1 MNHEY and CDR2 SVGAGI. With V trimmed by 7 bases and J by 7 bases, 8 bases remained unmatched. CDR3 nucleotide sequence: TGTGCCAGCAACGGAGGACAGGGGAAGAACACCATATATTTT. This sequence encodes CASNGGQGKNTIYF.

The chain is built from TRBV7-2 and TRBJ2-1; D is uncertain. CDR1 and CDR2 from the germline V gene are SGHTA and FQGNSA. The CDR3 is 13 residues long. Trimming took 2 bases from V and 9 from J, leaving 11 bases between them. The CDR3 loop reads CASSLRQEGEQFF. DNA for the CDR3: TGTGCCAGCAGCTTAAGGCAGGAAGGTGAGCAGTTCTTC.

The gene calls are TRBV4-2 and TRBJ2-3; 10 positions match TRBD2. The CDR3 loop spans 18 amino acids. Trimming cost V 0 bases and J 0 bases; bases outside gene matches: 6. Germline loops: CDR1 LGHNA, CDR2 YNFKEQ. The chain's CDR3 is CASSQDWRTSGSTDTQYF. The CDR3 DNA follows: TGTGCCAGCAGCCAAGACTGGAGGACTAGCGGTAGCACAGATACGCAGTATTTT.

This chain connects TRBV27 to TRBJ1-2, with D possibly being TRBD1 (6 bases). From germline, CDR1 is MNHEY and CDR2 SMNVEV (reference sequence). V was clipped by 3 bases and J by 2 bases, with 7 bases between them. The CDR3 covers 13 residues. The CDR3 coding sequence is TGTGCCAGCAGTTTCACAGGGAACTATGGCTACACCTTC. It is translated as CASSFTGNYGYTF.

The chain combines TRBV7-9 with TRBJ2-4, with TRBD2 matching over 10 bases. V shed 4 bases, J shed 0 bases, and the junction held 3 bases outside the gene matches. The CDR3 sequence is 16 residues long. The germline V gene has CDR1 SEHNR and CDR2 FQNEAQ (reference sequence). Here the CDR3 DNA reads TGTGCCAGCAGCTCACTAGCGGGGCTAGCCAAAAACATTCAGTACTTC. Translating it yields CASSSLAGLAKNIQYF.

This sequence joins TRBV19 and TRBJ2-6; D possibly corresponds to TRBD1 (7 bases). The germline V gene has CDR1 LNHDA and CDR2 SQIVND (reference sequence). Trimming left V 3 bases short and J 2 bases short, with 17 bases between. The CDR3 is 18 amino acids. The CDR3 loop reads CASSILGAGGPGANVLTF. The CDR3 nucleotides are TGTGCCAGTAGTATTCTGGGGGCAGGGGGGCCTGGGGCCAACGTCCTGACTTTC.